This T cell receptor (beta chain) was obtained from a study of molecular identifiers for immune sequencing clone quantification. Investigators produced naive CD8 libraries from roughly 20,000 to 1,000,000 sorted cells, drawing on 10%, 30% or 50% RNA. CDR1 SEHNR and CDR2 FQNEAQ come from the germline V gene (reference sequence). The length of the CDR3 is 13 residues. The V and J ends lost 0 bases and 6 bases respectively, with 9 bases between them. TCRdb reanalysed the PCR reads using MiXCR and keeps one entry per CDR3 protein. This sample carries about 320,000 distinct CDR3 sequences, roughly 24% of them seen once, and the ten largest clones take 0.65% to 0.75%.

Material for sequencing was naive CD8+ T cells from blood, with Jurkat cell RNA spiked in. Specified subset: FACS-sorted CD8+CD4-CCR7+CD45RA+ naive T cells. V and J are TRBV7-9 and TRBJ2-7; D call uncertain. This clonotype was sampled from a human donor in good health. Some libraries in this study had Jurkat cell RNA spiked in. For the CDR3, the DNA is TGTGCCAGCAGCTTAGCGGACCTTACCGAGCAGTACTTC. Translating it yields CASSLADLTEQYF.